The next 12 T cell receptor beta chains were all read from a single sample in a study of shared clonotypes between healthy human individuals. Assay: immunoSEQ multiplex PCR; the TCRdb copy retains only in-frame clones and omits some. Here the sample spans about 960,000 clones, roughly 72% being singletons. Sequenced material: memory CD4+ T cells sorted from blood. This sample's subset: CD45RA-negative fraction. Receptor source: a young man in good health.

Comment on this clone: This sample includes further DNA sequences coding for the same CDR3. In DNA, the CDR3 is TGCAGTGCTAAGGACAGCTACGAGCAGTACTTC. Its translation is CSAKDSYEQYF. This rearrangement joins TRBV20-1 to TRBJ2-7; weak D call: TRBD1 (6 bases). Germline V gene data show CDR1 as DFQATT and CDR2 as SNEGSKA (reference sequence). The CDR3 is 11 amino acids. Trimming took 4 bases from V and 3 from J, leaving 7 bases between them.

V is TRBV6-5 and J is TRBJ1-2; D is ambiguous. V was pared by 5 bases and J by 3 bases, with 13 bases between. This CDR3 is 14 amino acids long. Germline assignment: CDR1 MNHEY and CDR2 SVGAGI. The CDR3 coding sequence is TGTGCCAGCAGTAACCGGGCAGCATACTATGGCTACACCTTC. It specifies CASSNRAAYYGYTF.

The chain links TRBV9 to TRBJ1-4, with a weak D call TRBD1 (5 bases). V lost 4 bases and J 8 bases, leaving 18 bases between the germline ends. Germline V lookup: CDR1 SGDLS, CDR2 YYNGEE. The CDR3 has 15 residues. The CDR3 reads CASSFRDGRGEKLFF. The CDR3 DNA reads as TGTGCCAGCAGCTTCCGGGACGGGAGGGGCGAAAAACTGTTTTTT.

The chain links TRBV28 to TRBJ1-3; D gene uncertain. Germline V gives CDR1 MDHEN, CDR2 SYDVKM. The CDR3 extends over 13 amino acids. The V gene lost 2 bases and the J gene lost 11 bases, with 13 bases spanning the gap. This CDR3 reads CASSLSPARPIYF. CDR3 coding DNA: TGTGCCAGCAGTTTAAGCCCGGCCAGGCCCATATATTTT.

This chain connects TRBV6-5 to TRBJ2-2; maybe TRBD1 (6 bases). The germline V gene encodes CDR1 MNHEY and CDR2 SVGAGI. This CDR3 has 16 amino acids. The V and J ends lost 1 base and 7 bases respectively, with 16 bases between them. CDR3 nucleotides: TGTGCCAGCAGTTACTGGGCAACAGGGTGGGACGGGGAGCTGTTTTTT. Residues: CASSYWATGWDGELFF.

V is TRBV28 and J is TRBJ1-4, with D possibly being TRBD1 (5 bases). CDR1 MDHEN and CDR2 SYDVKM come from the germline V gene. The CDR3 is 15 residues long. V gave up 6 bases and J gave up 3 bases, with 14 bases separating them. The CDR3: CASSPPGGANEKLFF. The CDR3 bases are TGTGCCAGCAGCCCACCGGGGGGGGCTAATGAAAAACTGTTTTTT.

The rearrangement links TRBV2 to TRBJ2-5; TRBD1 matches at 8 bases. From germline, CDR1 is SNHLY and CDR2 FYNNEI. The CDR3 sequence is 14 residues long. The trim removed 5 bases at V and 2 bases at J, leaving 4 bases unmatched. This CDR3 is CASSNDRGQETQYF. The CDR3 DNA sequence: TGTGCCAGCAGTAACGACAGGGGACAAGAGACCCAGTACTTC. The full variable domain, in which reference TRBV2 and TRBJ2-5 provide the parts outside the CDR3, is EPEVTQTPSHQVTQMGQEVILRCVPISNHLYFYWYRQILGQKVEFLVSFYNNEISEKSEIFDDQFSVERPDGSNFTLKIRSTKLEDSAMYFCASSNDRGQETQYFGPGTRLLVL.

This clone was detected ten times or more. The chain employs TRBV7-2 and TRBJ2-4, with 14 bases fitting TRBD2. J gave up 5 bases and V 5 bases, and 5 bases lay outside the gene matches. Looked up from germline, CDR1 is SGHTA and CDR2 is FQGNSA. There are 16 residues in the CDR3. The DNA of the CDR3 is TGTGCCAGCAGCCTCGGGACTAGCGGGAGAGAAAACATTCAGTACTTC. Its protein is CASSLGTSGRENIQYF.

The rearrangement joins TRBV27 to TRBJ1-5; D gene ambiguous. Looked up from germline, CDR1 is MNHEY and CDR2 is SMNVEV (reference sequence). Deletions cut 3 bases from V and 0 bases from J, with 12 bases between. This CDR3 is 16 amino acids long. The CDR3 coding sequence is TGTGCCAGCAGTTTCGGTCAGCCGAATAGCAATCAGCCCCAGCATTTT. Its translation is CASSFGQPNSNQPQHF.

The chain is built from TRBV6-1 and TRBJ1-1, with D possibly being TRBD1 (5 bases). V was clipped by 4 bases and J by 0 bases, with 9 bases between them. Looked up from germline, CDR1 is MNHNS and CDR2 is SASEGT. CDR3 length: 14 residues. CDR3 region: CASSAGYLNTEAFF. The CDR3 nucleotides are TGTGCCAGCAGTGCAGGGTACCTGAACACTGAAGCTTTCTTT.

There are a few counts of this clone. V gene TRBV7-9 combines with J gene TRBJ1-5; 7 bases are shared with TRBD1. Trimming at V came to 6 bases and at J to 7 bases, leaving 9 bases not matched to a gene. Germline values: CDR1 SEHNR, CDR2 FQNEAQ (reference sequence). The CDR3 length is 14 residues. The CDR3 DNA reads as TGTGCCAGCAGTCCGACAGGGATACGGCAGCCCCAGCATTTT. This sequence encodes CASSPTGIRQPQHF.

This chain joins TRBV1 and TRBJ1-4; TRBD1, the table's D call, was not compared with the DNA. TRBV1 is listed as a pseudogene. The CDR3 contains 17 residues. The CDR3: CTSSQRPTGALNEKLFF. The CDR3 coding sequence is TGCACCAGCAGCCAACGGCCGACAGGGGCCCTTAATGAAAAACTGTTTTTT.